This T cell receptor beta chain was retrieved from a study of blood T cell dynamics during melanoma immunotherapy. Study context: Standard first-line treatment here was pembrolizumab or nivolumab plus ipilimumab in metastatic melanoma.

Time point given: pre-treatment baseline. Sampling occurred pretreatment (T0) and at week 3 (W3), after cycle one of checkpoint blockade. In germline, CDR1 is SEHNR, CDR2 FQNEAQ (reference sequence). Trimming removed 5 bases from V and 3 bases from J; junction bases left unmatched: 3. The CDR3 covers 15 residues. Profiled with immunoSEQ multiplex PCR; TCRdb holds only in-frame clones, not every one. The sample contains fewer than 15,000 clones, 92% of which appear only once. The sample consisted of effector memory CD8+ T cells from blood, taken from a patient treated with checkpoint blockade. The genes are TRBV7-9 and TRBJ2-1; 11 bases map to TRBD2. The clonotype originates from a human donor with melanoma. CDR3 amino acids: CASSPGLADYNEQFF. The DNA for the CDR3 is TGTGCCAGCAGCCCGGGACTAGCGGACTACAATGAGCAGTTCTTC.